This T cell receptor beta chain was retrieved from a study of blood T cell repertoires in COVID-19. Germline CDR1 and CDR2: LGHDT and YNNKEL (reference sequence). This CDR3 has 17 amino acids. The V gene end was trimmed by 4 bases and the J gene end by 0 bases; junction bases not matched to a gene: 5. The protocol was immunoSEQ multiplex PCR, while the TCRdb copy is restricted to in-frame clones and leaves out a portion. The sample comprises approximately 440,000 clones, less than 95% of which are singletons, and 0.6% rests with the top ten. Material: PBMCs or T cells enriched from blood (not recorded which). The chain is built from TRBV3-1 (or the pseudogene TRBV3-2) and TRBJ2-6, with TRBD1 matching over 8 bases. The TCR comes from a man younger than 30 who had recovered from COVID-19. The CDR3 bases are TGTGCCAGCAGCCTCGGACAGGGAGTCTCTGGGGCCAACGTCCTGACTTTC. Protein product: CASSLGQGVSGANVLTF.